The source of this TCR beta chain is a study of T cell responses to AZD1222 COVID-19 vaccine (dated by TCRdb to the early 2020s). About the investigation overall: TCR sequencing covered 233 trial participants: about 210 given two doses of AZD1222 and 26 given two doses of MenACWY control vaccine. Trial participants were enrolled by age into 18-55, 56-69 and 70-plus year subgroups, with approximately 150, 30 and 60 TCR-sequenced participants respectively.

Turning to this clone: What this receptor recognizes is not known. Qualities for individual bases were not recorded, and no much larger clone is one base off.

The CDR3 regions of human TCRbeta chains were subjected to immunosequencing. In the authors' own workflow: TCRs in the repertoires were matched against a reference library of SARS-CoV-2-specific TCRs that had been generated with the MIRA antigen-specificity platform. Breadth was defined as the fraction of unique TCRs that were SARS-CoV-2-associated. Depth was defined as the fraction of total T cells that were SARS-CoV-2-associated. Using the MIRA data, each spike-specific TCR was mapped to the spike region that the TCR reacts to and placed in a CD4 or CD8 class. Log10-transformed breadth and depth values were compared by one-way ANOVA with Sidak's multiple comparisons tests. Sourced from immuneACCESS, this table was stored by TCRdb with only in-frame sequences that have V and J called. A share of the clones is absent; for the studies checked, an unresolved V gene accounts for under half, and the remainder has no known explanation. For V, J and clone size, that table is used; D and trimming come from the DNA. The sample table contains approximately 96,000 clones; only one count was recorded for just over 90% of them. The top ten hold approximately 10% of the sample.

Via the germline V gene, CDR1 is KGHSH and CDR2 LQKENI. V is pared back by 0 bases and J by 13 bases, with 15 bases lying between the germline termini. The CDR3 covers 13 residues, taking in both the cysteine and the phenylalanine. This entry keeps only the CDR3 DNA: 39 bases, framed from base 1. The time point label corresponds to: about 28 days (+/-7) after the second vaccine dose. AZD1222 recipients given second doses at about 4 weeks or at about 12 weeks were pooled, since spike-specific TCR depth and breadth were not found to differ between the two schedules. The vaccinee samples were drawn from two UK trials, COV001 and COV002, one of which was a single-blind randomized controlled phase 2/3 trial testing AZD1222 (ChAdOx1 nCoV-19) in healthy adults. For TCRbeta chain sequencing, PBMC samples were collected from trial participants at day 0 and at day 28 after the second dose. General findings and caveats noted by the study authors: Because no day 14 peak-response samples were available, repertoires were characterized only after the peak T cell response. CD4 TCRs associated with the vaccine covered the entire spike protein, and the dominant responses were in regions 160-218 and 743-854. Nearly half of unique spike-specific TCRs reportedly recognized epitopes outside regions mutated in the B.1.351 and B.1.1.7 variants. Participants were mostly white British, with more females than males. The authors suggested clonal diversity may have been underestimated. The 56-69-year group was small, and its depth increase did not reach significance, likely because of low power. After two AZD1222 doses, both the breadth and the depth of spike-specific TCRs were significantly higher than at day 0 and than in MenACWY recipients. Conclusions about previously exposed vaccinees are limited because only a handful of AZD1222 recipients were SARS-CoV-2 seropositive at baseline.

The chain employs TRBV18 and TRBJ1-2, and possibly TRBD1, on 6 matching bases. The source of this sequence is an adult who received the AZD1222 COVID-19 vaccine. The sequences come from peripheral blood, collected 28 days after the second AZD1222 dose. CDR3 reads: CASSPPRTDPATF. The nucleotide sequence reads TGTGCCAGCTCACCACCACGGACAGACCCGGCCACCTTC.